The 3 T cell receptor beta chains listed next were all sequenced from one sample in a study of beta chain features in type 1 diabetes. What was sequenced were expressed TCRB transcripts, since all of the isolated RNA had been reverse transcribed. Measured with immunoSEQ multiplex PCR; TCRdb has only the in-frame clones, and not every one. The sample has 310,000 or so clones, approximately 10% seen once. Sequencing used naive CD4+ T cells from blood. These receptors were collected from a woman in her 30s in good health.

Only a few counts were recorded for this clone. The chain employs TRBV7-6 and TRBJ1-1; the D gene is possibly TRBD1 (6 bases). Trimming removed 5 bases from V and 1 base from J, with 11 bases in between. Germline V gives CDR1 SGHVS, CDR2 FNYEAQ. This CDR3 contains 14 residues. The CDR3 region is CASSRAGANTEAFF. The CDR3 DNA follows: TGTGCCAGCAGCCGGGCGGGGGCGAACACTGAAGCTTTCTTT.

This clone turned up a few times. The chain couples TRBV5-1 to TRBJ2-5; 12 bases are shared with TRBD2. CDR1 is SGHRS and CDR2 is YFSETQ in the germline V gene. The CDR3 contains 15 residues. Trimming cost V 4 bases and J 2 bases; bases outside gene matches: 3. CDR3 loop: CASSIGTSGQETQYF. The CDR3, as DNA: TGCGCCAGCAGCATCGGGACTAGCGGGCAAGAGACCCAGTACTTC.

The rearrangement links TRBV7-2 to TRBJ2-5; a possible D gene is TRBD2 (5 bases). This CDR3 has 14 amino acids. CDR1 is SGHTA, CDR2 FQGNSA, per germline. With 5 bases removed from V and 1 base from J, the gap between germline ends came to 11 bases. The CDR3 DNA is TGTGCCAGCAGCCCCGATGAGGGCCAAGAGACCCAGTACTTC. Translating it yields CASSPDEGQETQYF.